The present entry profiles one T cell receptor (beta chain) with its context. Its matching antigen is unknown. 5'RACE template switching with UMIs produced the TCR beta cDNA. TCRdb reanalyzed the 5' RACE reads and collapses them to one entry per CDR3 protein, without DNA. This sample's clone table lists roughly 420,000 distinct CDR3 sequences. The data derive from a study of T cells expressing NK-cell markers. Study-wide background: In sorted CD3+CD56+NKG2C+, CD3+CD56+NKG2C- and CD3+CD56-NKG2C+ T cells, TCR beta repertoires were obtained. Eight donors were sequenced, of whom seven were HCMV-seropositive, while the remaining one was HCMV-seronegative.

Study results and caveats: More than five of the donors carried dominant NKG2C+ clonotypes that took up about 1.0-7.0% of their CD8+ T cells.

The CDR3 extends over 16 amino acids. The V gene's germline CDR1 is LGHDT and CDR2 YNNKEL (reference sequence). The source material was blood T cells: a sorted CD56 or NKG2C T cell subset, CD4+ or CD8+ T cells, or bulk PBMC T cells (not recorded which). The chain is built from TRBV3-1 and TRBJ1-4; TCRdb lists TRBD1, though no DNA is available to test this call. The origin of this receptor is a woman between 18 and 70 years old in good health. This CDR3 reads CASSQGPRASNEKLFF.